This TCR beta chain is from a study of shared clonotypes between healthy human individuals. The wider study: Participating donors consisted of two women and a few men aged 18 to 49.

The CDR3 spans 14 residues. V lost 8 bases, J lost 4 bases, and 15 bases lay in between. Germline CDR1 and CDR2: SEHNR and FQNEAQ (reference sequence). Sequencing used immunoSEQ multiplex PCR; TCRdb keeps in-frame clones, though not all of them. In the table there are over 300,000 clones, roughly 84% of which are singletons. Source material: memory CD8+ T cells sorted from blood. Subset denoted: CD45RO+ cells pooled with CCR7-negative TemRA cells. The J gene is TRBJ2-1, the V gene TRBV7-9; possibly TRBD1 for D (5 bases). The sequence came from a man between 18 and 35 years old in good health. The CDR3 is CASRLAGFYNEQFF. CDR3 nucleotides: TGTGCCAGCCGCCTGGCAGGGTTTTACAATGAGCAGTTCTTC.